The rows below give T cell receptor beta chains drawn from one sample of a study of blood T cell repertoires in COVID-19. Clones were read by immunoSEQ multiplex PCR, and TCRdb kept only the in-frame ones, dropping some. The sample has 300,000 to 350,000 clones, around 90% seen once. Material: peripheral blood. These receptors were collected from a woman under 40 with COVID-19, enrolled during active disease. Both conserved end residues are part of each CDR3. D genes are given only for firm matches. Expanded clones get a size class; other rows say once, few or many, or leave the size out.

clone size	D gene	J gene	V gene	CDR3 protein	CDR3 DNA
once	TRBD1	TRBJ1-6	TRBV2	CASSEGQGARNSPLHF	TGTGCCAGCAGTGAAGGCCAGGGGGCGCGAAATTCACCCCTCCACTTT
NA	TRBD1	TRBJ1-2	TRBV29-1	CSASRDREAYGYTF	TGCAGCGCCTCACGGGACAGGGAGGCCTATGGCTACACCTTC
NA	NA	TRBJ2-7	TRBV11-2	CASSLVGGSGTYEQYF	TGTGCCAGCAGCTTAGTGGGTGGGAGTGGAACCTACGAGCAGTACTTC
NA	TRBD2	TRBJ2-7	TRBV30	CAWSAGGIASWEQYF	TGTGCCTGGAGTGCCGGGGGGATAGCTTCTTGGGAGCAGTACTTC
NA	TRBD2	TRBJ2-2	TRBV4-1	CASSTSWEGGTGELFF	TGCGCCAGCAGCACCTCCTGGGAGGGCGGGACCGGGGAGCTGTTTTTT
NA	NA	TRBJ1-1	TRBV6-2/TRBV6-3	CASSYLQVNEAFF	TGTGCCAGCAGTTACTTACAGGTAAATGAAGCTTTCTTT
NA	TRBD2	TRBJ2-1	TRBV9	CASSVVAGLYNEQFF	TGTGCCAGCAGCGTAGTAGCGGGACTCTACAATGAGCAGTTCTTC
once	NA	TRBJ2-5	TRBV4-1	CASSQRWRAAETQYF	TGCGCCAGCAGCCAAAGATGGAGGGCGGCAGAGACCCAGTACTTC
NA	TRBD1	TRBJ1-6	TRBV5-6	CASSFGTGDEDSPLHF	TGTGCCAGCAGTTTCGGGACAGGGGACGAGGATTCACCCCTCCACTTT
NA	TRBD1	TRBJ2-3	TRBV9	CASSAGAGGDTQYF	TGTGCCAGCAGCGCGGGCGCAGGGGGAGATACGCAGTATTTT
once	TRBD1	TRBJ2-7	TRBV5-4	CASRMEIQGAREQYF	TGTGCCAGCAGAATGGAGATACAGGGGGCGCGGGAGCAGTACTTC
once	TRBD1	TRBJ1-1	TRBV6-5	CASSKTGRNTEAFF	TGTGCCAGCAGTAAGACAGGGAGGAACACTGAAGCTTTCTTT
NA	TRBD1	TRBJ1-1	TRBV19	CASSISGTGTEAFF	TGTGCCAGTAGTATATCGGGGACAGGCACTGAAGCTTTCTTT
NA	TRBD2	TRBJ2-3	TRBV18	CASSPTSGAPDTQYF	TGTGCCAGCTCACCCACTAGCGGAGCCCCGGATACGCAGTATTTT
NA	TRBD1	TRBJ2-5	TRBV4-2	CASRLDRVLGTQYF	TGTGCCAGCAGGCTTGACAGGGTTTTGGGGACCCAGTACTTC
NA	TRBD1	TRBJ2-5	TRBV10-3	CAISAGTGDQGTQYF	TGTGCCATCAGTGCTGGGACAGGTGACCAAGGGACCCAGTACTTC